This TCR beta chain was sequenced in a study of spatial heterogeneity in lung cancer. Study results and caveats: TCRs found ubiquitously expanded in tumor appeared in blood more at resection than at follow-up.

Via MiXCR, TCRdb re-called the 5' RACE reads, giving one row per CDR3 protein. Seen here are tens of thousands of distinct CDR3 sequences, roughly a fifth observed once, and the top ten hold about a fifth. Indicated time point: blood at routine non-recurrence follow-up after resection. The study sequenced unsorted whole RNA from tumor, nontumor lung or frozen PBMC. Germline V gene lookup returns CDR1 SGHTS and CDR2 YDEGEE. V lost 2 bases and J lost 0; bases outside the gene matches: 6. CDR3 length: 16 amino acids. This clonotype is judged medium-sized. Antigen: not known. The chain uses TRBV5-8 and TRBJ2-3; 7 bases are a match to TRBD2. The material sequenced was PBMCs, taken at follow-up. This TCR derives from a male donor with early-stage non-small cell lung cancer. The CDR3 bases are TGTGCCAGCAGCTTTTTTGGTAGCGGGAGCACAGATACGCAGTATTTT. The encoded protein is CASSFFGSGSTDTQYF.